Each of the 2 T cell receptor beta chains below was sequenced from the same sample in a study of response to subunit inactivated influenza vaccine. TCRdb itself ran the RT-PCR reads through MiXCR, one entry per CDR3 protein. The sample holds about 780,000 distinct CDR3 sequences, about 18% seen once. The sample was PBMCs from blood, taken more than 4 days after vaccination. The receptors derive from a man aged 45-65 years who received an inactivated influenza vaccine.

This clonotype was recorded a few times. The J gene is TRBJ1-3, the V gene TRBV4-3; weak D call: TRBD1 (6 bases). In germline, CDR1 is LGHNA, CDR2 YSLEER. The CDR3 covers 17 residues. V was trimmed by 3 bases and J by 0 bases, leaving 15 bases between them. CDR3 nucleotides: TGCGCCAGCAGCCAGGAGCAGGGGACCCACTCTGGAAACACCATATATTTT. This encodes CASSQEQGTHSGNTIYF.

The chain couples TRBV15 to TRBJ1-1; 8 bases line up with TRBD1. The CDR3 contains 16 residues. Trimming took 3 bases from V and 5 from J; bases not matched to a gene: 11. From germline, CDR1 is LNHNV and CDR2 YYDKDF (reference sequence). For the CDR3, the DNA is TGTGCCACCAGCAGGGGGACAGGCTCGCGTGGGACTGAAGCTTTCTTT. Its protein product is CATSRGTGSRGTEAFF.